What follows are 16 T cell receptor beta chains derived from one specimen sequenced in a study of blood T cell repertoires in COVID-19. The assay was immunoSEQ multiplex PCR, and TCRdb's table has in-frame clones only and misses some. The sample contains about 260,000 clones, roughly 87% of which appear only once. The source material was peripheral blood. The receptors shown here come from a woman in her 50s who had recovered from COVID-19.

The chain combines TRBV5-6 with TRBJ2-7; D is ambiguous. Germline lookup yields CDR1 SGHDT and CDR2 YYEEEE. The germline V and J ends were trimmed by 1 base and 6 bases, with 8 bases remaining between them. The length of the CDR3 is 12 residues. The CDR3 here is CASSLSPLEQYF. In DNA form, the CDR3 reads TGTGCCAGCAGCTTGAGCCCCCTCGAGCAGTACTTC.

The CDR3 loop reads CASSLMGDSWNTEAFF. The CDR3, as DNA: TGTGCCAGCAGCTTAATGGGGGACAGCTGGAACACTGAAGCTTTCTTT. The rearrangement joins TRBV11-2 to TRBJ1-1, with 7 bases aligning to TRBD1. Germline loops: CDR1 SGHAT, CDR2 FQNNGV. The trim removed 2 bases at V and 1 base at J, leaving 7 bases unmatched. The length of the CDR3 is 16 residues.

This chain joins TRBV19 and TRBJ1-5; 7 bases map to TRBD1. The V gene's germline CDR1 is LNHDA and CDR2 SQIVND (reference sequence). V lost 7 bases and J lost 7; bases outside the gene matches: 7. The CDR3 is made up of 13 amino acids. The CDR3: CASTRTGGQPQHF. CDR3 nucleotides: TGTGCCAGTACCCGGACAGGCGGACAGCCCCAGCATTTT.

The chain carries TRBV11-2 and TRBJ2-5; maybe TRBD2 (5 bases). CDR3 length equals 15 residues. Trimming stripped 8 bases from V and 2 bases from J, with 18 bases between. Germline CDR1 is SGHAT and CDR2 is FQNNGV. CDR3 nucleotides: TGTGCCAGCGCTCTTCTCGGACTGAATCAAGAGACCCAGTACTTC. Protein: CASALLGLNQETQYF.

The V call is TRBV9, the J call TRBJ1-1; tentative D call: TRBD1 (5 bases). CDR3 length: 15 amino acids. V lost 4 bases to trimming and J lost 7 bases, with 20 bases between them. Germline-derived CDR1 and CDR2 are SGDLS and YYNGEE. CDR3 protein: CASSSHAGDLGEAFF. The CDR3 DNA follows: TGTGCCAGCAGCTCCCACGCGGGGGATCTGGGTGAAGCTTTCTTT.

To note about this clone: At one of its ends the junction is not consistent with the germline gene, which may arise from a read error. The CDR3 here is CASSLGQGAFGYTF. Here the CDR3 DNA reads TGTGCCAGCAGTTTAGGACAGGGGGCGTTCGGCTACACCTTC. The chain employs TRBV11-1 and TRBJ1-2, with 11 bases matching TRBD1. Germline V gene data show CDR1 as SGHAT and CDR2 as FQDESV (reference sequence). This CDR3 spans 14 amino acids. The variable domain in full, with the rest retrieved from reference TRBV11-1 and TRBJ1-2, is EAEVAQSPRYKITEKSQAVAFWCDPISGHATLYWYRQILGQGPELLVQFQDESVVDDSQLPKDRFSAERLKGVDSTLKIQPAELGDSAMYLCASSLGQGAFGYTFGSGTRLTVV.

In its sample, this clone was seen once. J is TRBJ1-2 and V is TRBV18, with D perhaps TRBD1 (5 bases). Between the trimmed V and J ends, which lost 3 bases and 2 bases, there was a span of 10 bases. The CDR3 runs to 14 residues. CDR1 is KGHSH and CDR2 is LQKENI in the germline V gene. The CDR3 bases are TGTGCCAGCTCACCCCGGGGGGAAAACTATGGCTACACCTTC. It translates to CASSPRGENYGYTF.

The V gene is TRBV28, the J gene TRBJ1-1; 11 bases fit TRBD1. Germline V gene sequence: CDR1 MDHEN, CDR2 SYDVKM. With 6 bases clipped from V and 2 bases from J, the junction kept 11 bases outside the gene matches. The length of the CDR3 is 17 residues. The CDR3 loop reads CASSRPGTGGHNTEAFF. DNA of the CDR3: TGTGCCAGCAGCCGGCCCGGGACAGGGGGTCATAACACTGAAGCTTTCTTT.

The gene calls are TRBV7-6 and TRBJ1-6; D remains unclear. The CDR3 extends over 12 amino acids. V was clipped by 5 bases and J by 13 bases, with 12 bases between them. Germline loops: CDR1 SGHVS, CDR2 FNYEAQ. CDR3 nucleotides: TGTGCCAGCAGCCCCGCTGAGGGTCCCCTCCACTTT. Translating it yields CASSPAEGPLHF.

The J gene is TRBJ1-2, the V gene TRBV3-1 (or the pseudogene TRBV3-2), with 7 bases identical to TRBD1. The germline gives CDR1 LGHDT, CDR2 YNNKEL (reference sequence). Unmatched junction bases numbered 9, after V lost 0 bases and J lost 8 bases. The CDR3 consists of 15 residues. CDR3 protein: CASSQDLRQGGGYTF. The DNA for the CDR3 is TGTGCCAGCAGCCAAGATCTAAGACAGGGAGGCGGCTACACCTTC.

This clone came up a few times. In DNA form, the CDR3 reads TGTGCCAGCAGACGACAGGGCCCCAGTCAGCCCCAGCATTTT. The encoded protein is CASRRQGPSQPQHF. The chain combines TRBV7-2 with TRBJ1-5; TRBD1 agrees at 7 bases. The junction had 8 bases not matched to a gene; V was cut back by 6 bases and J by 6 bases. The CDR3 is made up of 14 amino acids. Per germline, CDR1 SGHTA and CDR2 FQGNSA.

This chain joins TRBV11-1 and TRBJ2-3; D gene uncertain. Germline CDR1 is SGHAT and CDR2 is FQDESV (reference sequence). CDR3 length equals 15 residues. Trimming removed 5 bases at V and 1 base at J, with 13 bases between. This CDR3 is CASSRNPRGTDTQYF. CDR3 DNA sequence: TGTGCCAGCAGCCGAAACCCCCGGGGCACAGATACGCAGTATTTT.

The V call is TRBV30, the J call TRBJ1-2; possible D gene TRBD1, 6 bases. The germline CDR1 and CDR2 sequences are GTSNPN and SVGIG (reference sequence). Deletions cut 0 bases from V and 0 bases from J, with 14 bases between. The CDR3 consists of 16 residues. The DNA of the CDR3 is TGTGCCTGGAGTGTACGTGGGCGGGGGCCTAACTATGGCTACACCTTC. This gives the protein CAWSVRGRGPNYGYTF.

The chain uses TRBV6-5 and TRBJ2-5; D is perhaps TRBD2 (7 bases). This CDR3 has 15 residues. The ends were cut back, 8 bases at V and 6 bases at J, with 22 bases in the middle. CDR1 is MNHEY, CDR2 SVGAGI, per germline. In DNA, the CDR3 is TGTGCCAGCGAAGGGAGGGGGTGGGAGTCTCAGACCCAGTACTTC. Its protein product is CASEGRGWESQTQYF.

V and J are TRBV9 and TRBJ2-1; TRBD2 aligns across 11 bases. The junction had 18 bases not matched to a gene; V was cut back by 3 bases and J by 1 base. The CDR3 extends over 21 amino acids. The germline gives CDR1 SGDLS, CDR2 YYNGEE. The CDR3 nucleotides read TGTGCCAGCAGCGGCCCACGGTTAGGAGACACTAGCGGGAGATCCTACAATGAGCAGTTCTTC. As protein: CASSGPRLGDTSGRSYNEQFF.

The chain joins TRBV19 to TRBJ1-1; a weak D match, TRBD1 (6 bases). CDR1 and CDR2 from the germline V gene are LNHDA and SQIVND (reference sequence). The CDR3 spans 17 residues. The ends were cut back, 3 bases at V and 4 bases at J, with 21 bases in the middle. The CDR3 loop reads CASSMIAGASKITEAFF. The CDR3 DNA reads as TGTGCCAGTAGTATGATAGCAGGGGCCTCTAAAATCACTGAAGCTTTCTTT.